This record concerns one TCR beta chain sequence. The data stem from a study of control samples from healthy donors and cancer patients. Measured with immunoSEQ multiplex PCR; TCRdb has only the in-frame clones, and not every one. The sample shows 100,000 to 150,000 clones, about nine tenths of them seen only once. Between the trimmed V and J ends, which lost 0 bases and 3 bases, there was a span of 14 bases. CDR3 length: 16 residues. Germline-derived CDR1 and CDR2 are MGHRA and YSYEKL. The genes are TRBV4-1 and TRBJ2-5; D is unresolved. The material sequenced was blood. The source of this sequence is a man aged 35 to 55 in good health. The CDR3 coding sequence is TGCGCCAGCAGCCAAGACCCCTGGGCAGGCGAAGAGACCCAGTACTTC. Encoded protein: CASSQDPWAGEETQYF.